This T cell receptor beta chain was captured in a study of beta chain features in type 1 diabetes. Reverse transcribing all isolated RNA meant expressed TCRB transcripts were sequenced. The data were produced by immunoSEQ multiplex PCR, yet TCRdb's version contains in-frame clones alone and is incomplete. The profile shows hundreds of thousands of clones, about 14% of them singletons. This clone was counted between two and nine times. Antigen unknown. Study-level findings and limits: All four CD4+ subsets of Type 1 diabetes patients contained TCRB CDR3s that were moderately but significantly shorter.

In germline, CDR1 is LNHDA, CDR2 SQIVND (reference sequence). The CDR3 has 14 amino acids. Between the trimmed V and J ends, which lost 3 bases and 8 bases, there was a span of 14 bases. The chain employs TRBV19 and TRBJ1-5; the D gene is possibly TRBD1 (6 bases). This clonotype was sampled from a man between 18 and 35 years old in good health. Sequenced material: naive CD4+ T cells from blood. This CDR3 reads CASSIARGGEPQHF. The CDR3, as DNA: TGTGCCAGTAGTATCGCGCGAGGGGGAGAGCCCCAGCATTTT. The variable domain in full, with the rest retrieved from reference TRBV19 and TRBJ1-5, is DGGITQSPKYLFRKEGQNVTLSCEQNLNHDAMYWYRQDPGQGLRLIYYSQIVNDFQKGDIAEGYSVSREKKESFPLTVTSAQKNPTAFYLCASSIARGGEPQHFGDGTRLSIL.